This is a list of T cell receptor beta chains from one sample in a study of blood T cell repertoires in COVID-19. Measured with immunoSEQ multiplex PCR; TCRdb has only the in-frame clones, and not every one. This sample yields roughly 120,000 clones, of which 84% are seen a single time; roughly 6.5% belongs to the top ten. The sample was peripheral blood. Receptor source: a woman aged 45-59 years with acute or convalescent COVID-19. CDR3s include the opening cysteine and the closing phenylalanine or tryptophan. Each record gives: D gene, J gene, clone size, V gene, CDR3 DNA, CDR3 protein. A D gene is named only where the DNA matches it firmly. Rows may omit the clone size; those that give it use once, few, many or a size class.

>TRBD1|TRBJ1-4|-|TRBV2
TGTGCCAGCCGGGACAGGGAGGGCGAAAAACTGTTTTTT
CASRDREGEKLFF
>TRBD2|TRBJ2-1|-|TRBV24-1
TGTGCCACCAGTGATCGGCGTATTAGCGGGGGTTTCGATGAGCAGTTCTTC
CATSDRRISGGFDEQFF
>-|TRBJ1-2|-|TRBV5-6
TGTGCCAGCAGCTTGAGGTTTCAGGGCAACTATGGCTACACCTTC
CASSLRFQGNYGYTF
>TRBD1|TRBJ1-3|-|TRBV5-1
TGCGCCAGCAGCTCCCTCCAGGGGGCGGACACCATATATTTT
CASSSLQGADTIYF
>-|TRBJ2-7|-|TRBV28
TGTGCCAGCAGTCTTCAGGGATCCACCTACGAGCAGTACTTC
CASSLQGSTYEQYF
>TRBD2|TRBJ2-7|once|TRBV2
TGTGCCAGCATGTTACGGCCAGCAACTAGCGGGGGTACGGAGACCTACGAGCAGTACTTC
CASMLRPATSGGTETYEQYF
>-|TRBJ1-2|-|TRBV5-1
TGCGCCAGCAGCTTGGCCGGGAATAACTATGGCTACACCTTC
CASSLAGNNYGYTF
>TRBD1|TRBJ1-2|-|TRBV9
TGTGCCAGCAGCGCCGGGACAGGGTTTGGCTACACCTTC
CASSAGTGFGYTF
>TRBD2|TRBJ2-2|-|TRBV29-1
TGCAGCGTGCAGCGGGGGCGAAACACCGGGGAGCTGTTTTTT
CSVQRGRNTGELFF
>-|TRBJ2-2|-|TRBV2
TGTGCCAGCAGCGACCCGACTAGTTACACCGGGGAGCTGTTTTTT
CASSDPTSYTGELFF